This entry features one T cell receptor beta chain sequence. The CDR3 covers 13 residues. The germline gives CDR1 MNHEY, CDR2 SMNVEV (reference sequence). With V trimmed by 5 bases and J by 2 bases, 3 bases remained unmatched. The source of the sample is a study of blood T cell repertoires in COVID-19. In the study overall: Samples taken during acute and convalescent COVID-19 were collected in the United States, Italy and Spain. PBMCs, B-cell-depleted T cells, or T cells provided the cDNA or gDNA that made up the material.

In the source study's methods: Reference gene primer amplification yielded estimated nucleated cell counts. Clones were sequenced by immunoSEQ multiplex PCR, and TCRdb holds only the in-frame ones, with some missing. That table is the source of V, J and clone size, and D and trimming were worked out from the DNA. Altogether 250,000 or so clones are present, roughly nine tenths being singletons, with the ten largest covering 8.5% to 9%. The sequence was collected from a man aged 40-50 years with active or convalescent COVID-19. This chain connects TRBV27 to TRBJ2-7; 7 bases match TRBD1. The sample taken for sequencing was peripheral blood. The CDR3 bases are TGTGCCAGCAGTCGGGACAGCCCCTACGAGCAGTACTTC. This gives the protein CASSRDSPYEQYF.